What follows describes a single TCR beta chain. TCRdb keeps only in-frame clones here, not all; method: immunoSEQ multiplex PCR. The table shows about 24,000 clones, with around 90% occurring only once. Germline assignment: CDR1 LNHDA and CDR2 SQIVND (reference sequence). This CDR3 comprises 14 residues. The germline V and J ends were trimmed by 7 bases and 11 bases, with 21 bases remaining between them. This sample was taken from a study of T cell changes during pregnancy in multiple sclerosis. This chain joins TRBV19 and TRBJ1-5; the D is unclear. The sequence came from a female donor in good health, enrolled as a control in a pregnancy study. The specimen was CD8+ T cells from peripheral blood mononuclear cells, collected in the third trimester of pregnancy. CDR3 sequence: CASTFGHLLGAQHF. Here the CDR3 DNA reads TGTGCCAGTACCTTTGGCCACCTCTTGGGCGCCCAGCATTTT. The variable domain in full, with the rest retrieved from reference TRBV19 and TRBJ1-5, is DGGITQSPKYLFRKEGQNVTLSCEQNLNHDAMYWYRQDPGQGLRLIYYSQIVNDFQKGDIAEGYSVSREKKESFPLTVTSAQKNPTAFYLCASTFGHLLGAQHFGDGTRLSIL.